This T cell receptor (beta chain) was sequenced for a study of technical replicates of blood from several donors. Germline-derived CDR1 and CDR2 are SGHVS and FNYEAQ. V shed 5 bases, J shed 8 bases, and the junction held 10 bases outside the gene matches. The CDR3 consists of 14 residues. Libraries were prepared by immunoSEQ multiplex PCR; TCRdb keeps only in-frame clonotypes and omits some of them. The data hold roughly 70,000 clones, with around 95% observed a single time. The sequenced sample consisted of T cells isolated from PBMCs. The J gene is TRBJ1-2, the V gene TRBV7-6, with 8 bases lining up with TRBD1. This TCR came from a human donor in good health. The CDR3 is CASSHYGTGRGYTF. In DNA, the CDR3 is TGTGCCAGCAGCCACTATGGGACAGGCCGAGGCTACACCTTC.